One sample yielded the 30 T cell receptor beta chains listed below, sequenced in a study of blood T cell repertoires in COVID-19. Assay used: immunoSEQ multiplex PCR; TCRdb lists only in-frame clones, some missing. Of under 130,000 clones in the sample, roughly 80% are singletons; the top ten hold roughly 9.4%. The sample was peripheral blood. The receptor set was obtained from a woman aged 65 to 85 with acute or convalescent COVID-19.

This chain uses TRBV7-9 with TRBJ1-2; 8 bases line up with TRBD1. V lost 3 bases to trimming and J lost 3 bases; unmatched junction nucleotides: 6. Germline V gives CDR1 SEHNR, CDR2 FQNEAQ (reference sequence). The CDR3 totals 15 residues. CDR3 loop: CASSFGDRRHYGYTF. Written as DNA, the CDR3 is TGTGCCAGCAGCTTCGGGGACAGGCGTCACTATGGCTACACCTTC.

Only a few counts were recorded for this clone. The V call is TRBV7-8, the J call TRBJ1-6; D may be TRBD1 (6 bases). V dropped 4 bases and J dropped 2 bases, with 15 bases sitting between them. Per the germline V gene, CDR1 is SGHVS and CDR2 is FQNEAQ. The CDR3 spans 17 residues. CDR3 DNA sequence: TGTGCCAGCAGCTCCCGACAGGTGGACGCCTATAATTCACCCCTCCACTTT. Translating it yields CASSSRQVDAYNSPLHF.

The CDR3 loop reads CASSPPPGQGPRYGYTF. CDR3 coding DNA: TGTGCCAGCAGCCCACCCCCGGGACAGGGGCCTCGGTATGGCTACACCTTC. The chain uses TRBV7-9 and TRBJ1-2; 10 positions match TRBD1. V trimming: 5 bases; J trimming: 5 bases; junction bases outside the gene matches: 14. CDR1 and CDR2 (germline): SEHNR, FQNEAQ (reference sequence). The length of the CDR3 is 17 residues.

The rearrangement links TRBV21-1 to TRBJ1-6. TRBV21-1 is marked as a pseudogene. This CDR3 has 14 amino acids. The CDR3, as DNA: TGTGCCAGCAGCAAAGCGAAGAGGGCTTTACCCCTCCACTTT. It yields the protein CASSKAKRALPLHF.

CDR3 in DNA: TGTGCCAGCAGCTTGGGACTAGCGGGGACCTACGAGCAGTACTTC. This encodes CASSLGLAGTYEQYF. The chain is built from TRBV5-4 and TRBJ2-7, with 11 bases identical to TRBD2. The V and J ends lost 0 bases and 2 bases, in that order; junction bases with no gene match: 1. CDR1 SGHNT and CDR2 YYREEE come from the germline V gene (reference sequence). CDR3 size: 15 residues.

The chain couples TRBV4-1 to TRBJ2-1; the match to TRBD2 covers 10 bases. J lost 8 bases, V lost 0 bases, and 10 bases had no gene match. This CDR3 is 17 amino acids long. Germline values: CDR1 MGHRA, CDR2 YSYEKL. The CDR3 is CASSQEPSGGGWDEQFF. In DNA, the CDR3 is TGCGCCAGCAGCCAAGAACCTAGCGGGGGTGGTTGGGATGAGCAGTTCTTC.

This clone was seen a few times. The chain recombines TRBV11-3 with TRBJ2-1; 9 bases map to TRBD1. Germline V gene sequence: CDR1 SGHNT, CDR2 YENEEA. CDR3 size: 15 residues. V lost 0 bases and J lost 9; bases outside the gene matches: 6. In DNA, the CDR3 is TGTGCCAGCAGCTTAGATGGAGACAGGGGGGGTGAGCAGTTCTTC. It codes for CASSLDGDRGGEQFF. Filled out from reference TRBV11-3 and TRBJ2-1, the complete variable domain reads EAGVVQSPRYKIIEKKQPVAFWCNPISGHNTLYWYLQNLGQGPELLIRYENEEAVDDSQLPKDRFSAERLKGVDSTLKIQPAELGDSAVYLCASSLDGDRGGEQFFGPGTRLTVL.

The genes are TRBV6-5 and TRBJ2-5; 8 nucleotides agree with TRBD1. V gave up 0 bases and J gave up 5 bases; unmatched junction bases: 5. This CDR3 spans 15 amino acids. The germline V gene encodes CDR1 MNHEY and CDR2 SVGAGI. The CDR3 loop is CASSYSSDRVETQYF. In DNA, the CDR3 is TGTGCCAGCAGTTACTCCTCGGACAGGGTGGAGACCCAGTACTTC.

The genes are TRBV7-8 and TRBJ2-3; 12 bases agree with TRBD2. After removal of 6 bases from V and 4 bases from J, the junction contained 8 bases not matched to a gene. Germline-derived CDR1 and CDR2 are SGHVS and FQNEAQ. There are 16 residues in the CDR3. The CDR3 DNA follows: TGTGCCAGCAGTCAGAGGACTAGCGGGAAAGCAGATACGCAGTATTTT. This sequence encodes CASSQRTSGKADTQYF.

The V and J genes are TRBV10-2 and TRBJ1-1; D gene uncertain. The CDR3 contains 14 residues. V lost 3 bases and J lost 0, with 8 bases in between. Germline V gene sequence: CDR1 WSHSY, CDR2 SAAADI. CDR3 in DNA: TGCGCCAGCAGTGAAGACATCGTGAACACTGAAGCTTTCTTT. This translates into CASSEDIVNTEAFF.

The genes are TRBV28 and TRBJ1-5, with TRBD1 as a possible D gene (5 bases). The CDR3 has 15 amino acids. Germline values: CDR1 MDHEN, CDR2 SYDVKM. With 2 bases removed from V and 3 bases from J, the gap between germline ends came to 11 bases. This CDR3 reads CASSLGGANNQPQHF. In nucleotides, the CDR3 is TGTGCCAGCAGTTTAGGAGGGGCCAACAATCAGCCCCAGCATTTT. Filled out from reference TRBV28 and TRBJ1-5, the complete variable domain reads DVKVTQSSRYLVKRTGEKVFLECVQDMDHENMFWYRQDPGLGLRLIYFSYDVKMKEKGDIPEGYSVSREKKERFSLILESASTNQTSMYLCASSLGGANNQPQHFGDGTRLSIL.

The rearrangement uses TRBV27 and TRBJ2-1; 8 nucleotides agree with TRBD2. Looked up from germline, CDR1 is MNHEY and CDR2 is SMNVEV (reference sequence). The CDR3 is 22 amino acids. After removal of 0 bases from V and 6 bases from J, the junction contained 25 bases not matched to a gene. The CDR3 region is CASSLSYLVDARAGGDGNEQFF. In DNA form, the CDR3 reads TGTGCCAGCAGTTTATCTTACCTGGTGGATGCGAGGGCGGGAGGTGATGGCAATGAGCAGTTCTTC.

The J gene is TRBJ1-3, the V gene TRBV18; TRBD1 aligns across 8 bases. Germline loops: CDR1 KGHSH, CDR2 LQKENI. V shed 3 bases and J 2 bases; nucleotides not matched to a gene: 0. This CDR3 is built from 14 residues. The chain's CDR3 is CASSPDRAGNTIYF. Written as DNA, the CDR3 is TGTGCCAGCTCACCGGACAGGGCTGGAAACACCATATATTTT. Combining the CDR3 with reference TRBV18 and TRBJ1-3 gives the whole variable domain NAGVMQNPRHLVRRRGQEARLRCSPMKGHSHVYWYRQLPEEGLKFMVYLQKENIIDESGMPKERFSAEFPKEGPSILRIQQVVRGDSAAYFCASSPDRAGNTIYFGEGSWLTVV.

The chain recombines TRBV28 with TRBJ1-6; 9 bases match TRBD1. Germline lookup yields CDR1 MDHEN and CDR2 SYDVKM. The CDR3 covers 14 residues. V lost 4 bases and J lost 10; bases outside the gene matches: 5. In DNA form, the CDR3 reads TGTGCCAGCAGTTCCGGGACAGGGCGATCACCCCTCCACTTT. Translated: CASSSGTGRSPLHF.

The CDR3, as DNA: TGTGCCAGCAGTGGGCGGACAGGGGACGAAAAACTGTTTTTT. The encoded protein is CASSGRTGDEKLFF. The rearrangement links TRBV2 to TRBJ1-4, with 9 bases identical to TRBD1. The CDR3 is made up of 14 amino acids. The germline gives CDR1 SNHLY, CDR2 FYNNEI. The V segment lost 4 bases and the J segment 8 bases; nucleotides outside the gene matches: 5.

V usage is TRBV28 and J usage is TRBJ2-2, with 7 bases that match TRBD1. The V and J ends lost 6 bases and 6 bases, in that order; junction bases with no gene match: 10. CDR3 size: 15 residues. The germline V gene encodes CDR1 MDHEN and CDR2 SYDVKM. CDR3 in amino acids: CASSQTGFSAGELFF. The CDR3 DNA is TGTGCCAGCAGCCAGACAGGGTTTAGTGCCGGGGAGCTGTTTTTT.

The rearrangement joins TRBV4-3 to TRBJ2-2, with 9 nucleotides matching TRBD1. Germline trimming cut 5 bases from V and 3 bases from J; bases unmatched to any gene: 4. The CDR3 extends over 15 amino acids. CDR1 and CDR2 from the germline V gene are LGHNA and YSLEER. CDR3 in amino acids: CASSEGQGYTGELFF. CDR3 DNA: TGCGCCAGCAGCGAAGGACAGGGGTACACCGGGGAGCTGTTTTTT.

The chain recombines TRBV28 with TRBJ1-5; the D gene is possibly TRBD1 (5 bases). CDR3 size: 19 residues. V was shortened by 5 bases and J by 3 bases, with 26 bases between the two germline ends. Germline values: CDR1 MDHEN, CDR2 SYDVKM. The CDR3 nucleotides read TGTGCCAGCAGTGACCCTCGGGGGTGGGGCCAGGGTGACAATCAGCCCCAGCATTTT. Protein product: CASSDPRGWGQGDNQPQHF.

The genes are TRBV7-2 and TRBJ2-7; the D gene is possibly TRBD1 (6 bases). Germline V gene lookup returns CDR1 SGHTA and CDR2 FQGNSA. The CDR3 length is 15 residues. V shed 2 bases and J shed 4 bases, with 15 bases lying between them. For the CDR3, the DNA is TGTGCCAGCAGCTTAAGTCAGGGGAACCTATACGAGCAGTACTTC. Residues: CASSLSQGNLYEQYF.

The chain uses TRBV5-5 and TRBJ2-7; 7 bases align to TRBD1. The length of the CDR3 is 14 residues. V lost 6 bases and J lost 4; bases outside the gene matches: 10. Germline CDR1 is SGHKS and CDR2 is YYEKEE (reference sequence). CDR3 sequence reads: CASTTGDRLYEQYF. The CDR3 DNA reads TGTGCCAGCACCACTGGGGACAGACTTTACGAGCAGTACTTC.

The chain has TRBV5-1 and TRBJ1-4, with 8 bases identical to TRBD1. This CDR3 has 16 amino acids. Germline lookup yields CDR1 SGHRS and CDR2 YFSETQ. Trimming took 4 bases from V and 4 from J; bases not matched to a gene: 9. CDR3: CASSQNGQGFNEKLFF. DNA of the CDR3: TGCGCCAGCAGCCAGAATGGACAGGGTTTTAATGAAAAACTGTTTTTT. The variable domain in full, completed from reference TRBV5-1 and TRBJ1-4, reads KAGVTQTPRYLIKTRGQQVTLSCSPISGHRSVSWYQQTPGQGLQFLFEYFSETQRNKGNFPGRFSGRQFSNSRSEMNVSTLELGDSALYLCASSQNGQGFNEKLFFGSGTQLSVL.

This clone showed up just a few times. The chain uses TRBV7-8 and TRBJ2-3; 16 nucleotides line up with TRBD2. This CDR3 region has 18 residues. Per the germline V gene, CDR1 is SGHVS and CDR2 is FQNEAQ. The ends lost 5 bases at V and 2 bases at J; junction bases unmatched: 7. CDR3 amino acids: CASSGPGLAGGYTDTQYF. CDR3 nucleotides: TGTGCCAGCAGCGGCCCGGGACTAGCGGGAGGGTACACAGATACGCAGTATTTT.

The rearrangement links TRBV30 to TRBJ1-2; D remains unclear. Per the germline V gene, CDR1 is GTSNPN and CDR2 is SVGIG (reference sequence). V shed 1 base and J shed 6 bases, with 15 bases lying between them. The CDR3 consists of 14 residues. CDR3 DNA: TGTGCCTGGAGTGGGTACTTTGAGGGAGATGGCTACACCTTC. Translation: CAWSGYFEGDGYTF.

The gene calls are TRBV7-9 and TRBJ2-5, with 9 bases matching TRBD2. The CDR3 contains 15 residues. The germline V gene encodes CDR1 SEHNR and CDR2 FQNEAQ (reference sequence). V shed 5 bases, J shed 5 bases, and the junction held 9 bases outside the gene matches. The CDR3 region has the DNA TGTGCCAGCAGCAGGGTAGCGGGAGAGCTGGAGACCCAGTACTTC. Protein product: CASSRVAGELETQYF. Drawing the rest from reference TRBV7-9 and TRBJ2-5, the complete variable domain is DTGVSQNPRHKITKRGQNVTFRCDPISEHNRLYWYRQTLGQGPEFLTYFQNEAQLEKSRLLSDRFSAERPKGSFSTLEIQRTEQGDSAMYLCASSRVAGELETQYFGPGTRLLVL.

The chain carries TRBV3-1 (or the pseudogene TRBV3-2) and TRBJ1-2, with D possibly being TRBD1 (5 bases). The CDR3 covers 13 residues. The germline gives CDR1 LGHDT, CDR2 YNNKEL (reference sequence). Trimming removed 5 bases from V and 4 bases from J, with 11 bases in between. This chain's CDR3 is CASSAPGLYGYTF. Written as DNA, the CDR3 is TGTGCCAGCAGCGCGCCGGGACTCTATGGCTACACCTTC.

The chain combines TRBV3-1 (or the pseudogene TRBV3-2) with TRBJ1-1, with 8 bases lining up with TRBD1. This CDR3 contains 14 residues. The germline CDR1 and CDR2 sequences are LGHDT and YNNKEL (reference sequence). Trimming removed 3 bases from V and 3 bases from J; junction bases left unmatched: 3. CDR3 region: CASSHHRGDTEAFF. DNA of the CDR3: TGTGCCAGCAGCCACCACAGGGGGGACACTGAAGCTTTCTTT.

The J gene is TRBJ2-7, the V gene TRBV6-5; 10 nucleotides align to TRBD1. The CDR3 has 16 amino acids. The V segment lost 2 bases and the J segment 2 bases; nucleotides outside the gene matches: 6. Germline CDR1 is MNHEY and CDR2 is SVGAGI. The CDR3 coding sequence is TGTGCCAGCAGTTACCGTTGGGGGACAGGGGCCTACGAGCAGTACTTC. It yields the protein CASSYRWGTGAYEQYF.

The rearrangement joins TRBV18 to TRBJ1-1, with D perhaps matching TRBD1 (6 bases). The ends were cut back, 3 bases at V and 8 bases at J, with 7 bases in the middle. This CDR3 spans 11 amino acids. The V gene's germline CDR1 is KGHSH and CDR2 LQKENI. The CDR3 DNA reads as TGTGCCAGCTCACCGGGGACAGAAGCTTTCTTT. Translation gives CASSPGTEAFF.

V usage is TRBV29-1 and J usage is TRBJ2-1; 9 nucleotides agree with TRBD2. The CDR3 contains 16 residues. V lost 7 bases, J lost 2 bases, and 12 bases stayed unmatched. Germline CDR1 is SQVTM and CDR2 is ANQGSEA. The CDR3 DNA reads TGCAGCGGCTCGAAGGAGGCTAGCGGGACCTACAATGAGCAGTTCTTC. Protein: CSGSKEASGTYNEQFF.

This clone has only a few counts. This chain links TRBV9 with TRBJ2-2; TRBD2 agrees at 16 bases. V lost 4 bases, J lost 5 bases, and 14 bases stayed unmatched. CDR3 length equals 20 residues. Germline CDR1 SGDLS, CDR2 YYNGEE. DNA of the CDR3: TGTGCCAGCAGCCCCTTAGTAGGGACTAGCGGGGGGGCGCGAACCGGGGAGCTGTTTTTT. This sequence encodes CASSPLVGTSGGARTGELFF.